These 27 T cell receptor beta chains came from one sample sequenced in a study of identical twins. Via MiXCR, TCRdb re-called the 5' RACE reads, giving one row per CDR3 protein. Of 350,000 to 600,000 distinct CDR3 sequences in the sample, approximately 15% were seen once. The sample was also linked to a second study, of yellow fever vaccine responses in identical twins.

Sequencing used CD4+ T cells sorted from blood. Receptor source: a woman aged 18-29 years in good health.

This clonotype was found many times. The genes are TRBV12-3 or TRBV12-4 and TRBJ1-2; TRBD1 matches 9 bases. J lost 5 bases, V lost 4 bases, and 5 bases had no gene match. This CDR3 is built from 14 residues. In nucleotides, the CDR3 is TGTGCCAGCAGTTGGACAGGGGATCGGTATGGCTACACCTTC. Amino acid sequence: CASSWTGDRYGYTF.

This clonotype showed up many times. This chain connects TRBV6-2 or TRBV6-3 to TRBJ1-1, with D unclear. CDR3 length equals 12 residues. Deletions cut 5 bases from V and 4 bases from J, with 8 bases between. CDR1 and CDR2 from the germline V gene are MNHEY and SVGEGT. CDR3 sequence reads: CASSPRVTEAFF. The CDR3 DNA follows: TGTGCCAGCAGTCCGCGGGTCACTGAAGCTTTCTTT.

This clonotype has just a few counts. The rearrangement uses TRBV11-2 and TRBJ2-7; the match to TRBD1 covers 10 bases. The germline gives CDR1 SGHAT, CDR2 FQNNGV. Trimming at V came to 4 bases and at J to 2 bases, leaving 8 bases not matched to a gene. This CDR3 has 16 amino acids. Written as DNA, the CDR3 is TGTGCCAGCAGCTCGAGTCCGGGGACAGGGGCCTACGAGCAGTACTTC. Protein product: CASSSSPGTGAYEQYF.

CDR3 nucleotide sequence: TGTGCCATCACTAACTCAGGGCTGAGCCACGAGCAGTACTTC. Translated, it gives CAITNSGLSHEQYF. This chain uses TRBV10-3 with TRBJ2-7; weak D call: TRBD1 (5 bases). Trimming left V 7 bases short and J 5 bases short, with 18 bases between. The CDR3 is made up of 14 amino acids. Germline loops: CDR1 ENHRY, CDR2 SYGVKD.

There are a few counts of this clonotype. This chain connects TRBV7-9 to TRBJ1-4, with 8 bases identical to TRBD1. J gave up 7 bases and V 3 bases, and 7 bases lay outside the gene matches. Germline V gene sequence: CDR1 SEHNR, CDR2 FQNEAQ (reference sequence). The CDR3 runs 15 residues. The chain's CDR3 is CASSLGDRGGEKLFF. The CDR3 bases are TGTGCCAGCAGCTTGGGAGACAGGGGTGGTGAAAAACTGTTTTTT.

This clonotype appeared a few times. Written as DNA, the CDR3 is TGTGCCAGCAGTTTATCGCCGGCAGGCGCCTACGAGCAGTACTTC. As protein: CASSLSPAGAYEQYF. The rearrangement links TRBV27 to TRBJ2-7, with D unclear. Per the germline V gene, CDR1 is MNHEY and CDR2 is SMNVEV (reference sequence). Trimming stripped 0 bases from V and 2 bases from J, with 11 bases between. This CDR3 has 15 amino acids.

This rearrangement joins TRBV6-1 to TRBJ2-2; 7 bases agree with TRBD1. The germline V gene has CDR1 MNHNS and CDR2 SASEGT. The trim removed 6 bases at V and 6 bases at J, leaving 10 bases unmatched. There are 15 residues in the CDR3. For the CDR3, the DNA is TGTGCCAGCAGAACCGGGACAGTGCTACCCGGGGAGCTGTTTTTT. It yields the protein CASRTGTVLPGELFF.

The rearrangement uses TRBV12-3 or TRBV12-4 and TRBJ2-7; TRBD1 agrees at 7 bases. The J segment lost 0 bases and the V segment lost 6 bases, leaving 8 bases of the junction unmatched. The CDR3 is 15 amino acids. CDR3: CASSLGGQLSYEQYF. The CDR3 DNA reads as TGTGCCAGCAGCCTTGGGGGACAGCTCTCCTACGAGCAGTACTTC.

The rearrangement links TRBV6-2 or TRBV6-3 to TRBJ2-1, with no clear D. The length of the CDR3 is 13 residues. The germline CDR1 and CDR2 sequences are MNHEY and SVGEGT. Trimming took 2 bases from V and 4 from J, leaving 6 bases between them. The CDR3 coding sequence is TGTGCCAGCAGTTACGAATTTTACAATGAGCAGTTCTTC. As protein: CASSYEFYNEQFF.

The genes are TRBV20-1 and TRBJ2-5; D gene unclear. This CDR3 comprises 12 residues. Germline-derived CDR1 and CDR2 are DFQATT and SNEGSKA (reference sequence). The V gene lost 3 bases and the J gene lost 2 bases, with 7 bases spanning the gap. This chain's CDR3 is CSARSLQETQYF. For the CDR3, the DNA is TGCAGTGCTAGGTCACTACAAGAGACCCAGTACTTC.

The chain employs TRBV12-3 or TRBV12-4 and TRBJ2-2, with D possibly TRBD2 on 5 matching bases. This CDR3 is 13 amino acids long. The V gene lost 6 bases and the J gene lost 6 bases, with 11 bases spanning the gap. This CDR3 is CASSQKEAGELFF. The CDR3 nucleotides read TGTGCCAGCAGCCAAAAGGAGGCCGGGGAGCTGTTTTTT.

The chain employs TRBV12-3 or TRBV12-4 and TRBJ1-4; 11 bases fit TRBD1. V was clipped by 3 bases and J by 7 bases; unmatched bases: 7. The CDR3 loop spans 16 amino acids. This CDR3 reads CASSLRGGQGVEKLFF. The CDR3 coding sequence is TGTGCCAGCAGTTTGAGAGGGGGACAGGGGGTTGAAAAACTGTTTTTT.

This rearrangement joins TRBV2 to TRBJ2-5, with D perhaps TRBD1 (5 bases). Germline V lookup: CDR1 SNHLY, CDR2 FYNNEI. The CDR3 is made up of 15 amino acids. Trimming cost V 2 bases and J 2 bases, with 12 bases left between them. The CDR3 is CASSETRAKQETQYF. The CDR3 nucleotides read TGTGCCAGCAGTGAAACCAGGGCTAAACAAGAGACCCAGTACTTC.

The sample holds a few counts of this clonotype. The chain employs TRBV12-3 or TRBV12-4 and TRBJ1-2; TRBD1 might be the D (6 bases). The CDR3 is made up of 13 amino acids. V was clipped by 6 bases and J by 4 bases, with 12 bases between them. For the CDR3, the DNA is TGTGCCAGCAGGCACAGGGCAACCTATGGCTACACCTTC. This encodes CASRHRATYGYTF.

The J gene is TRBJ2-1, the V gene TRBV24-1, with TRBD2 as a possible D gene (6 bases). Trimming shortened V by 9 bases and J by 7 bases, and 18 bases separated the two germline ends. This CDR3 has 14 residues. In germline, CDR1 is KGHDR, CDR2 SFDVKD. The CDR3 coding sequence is TGTGCCACCGGTCCGGGCGCGGCGGGGAATGAGCAGTTCTTC. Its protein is CATGPGAAGNEQFF.

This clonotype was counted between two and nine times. The CDR3 protein is CSARGDAPKNIQYF. The CDR3 nucleotides read TGCAGTGCTAGGGGGGACGCACCCAAAAACATTCAGTACTTC. The V call is TRBV20-1, the J call TRBJ2-4; the D call may be TRBD1 or TRBD2 (5 bases each). This CDR3 has 14 amino acids. V lost 3 bases, J lost 2 bases, and 11 bases lay in between. Germline values: CDR1 DFQATT, CDR2 SNEGSKA (reference sequence).

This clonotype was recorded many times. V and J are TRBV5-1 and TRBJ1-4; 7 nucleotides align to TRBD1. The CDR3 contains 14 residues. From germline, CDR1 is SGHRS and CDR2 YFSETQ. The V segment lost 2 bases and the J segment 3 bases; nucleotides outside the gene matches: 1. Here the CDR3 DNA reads TGCGCCAGCAGCTTACAGGGGCCTAATGAAAAACTGTTTTTT. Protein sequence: CASSLQGPNEKLFF.

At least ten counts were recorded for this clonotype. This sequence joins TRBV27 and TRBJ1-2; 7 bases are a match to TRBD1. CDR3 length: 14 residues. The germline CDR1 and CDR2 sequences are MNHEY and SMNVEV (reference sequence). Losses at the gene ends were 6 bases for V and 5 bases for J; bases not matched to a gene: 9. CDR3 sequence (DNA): TGTGCCAGCAGACCGACAGGGAACCATTATGGCTACACCTTC. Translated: CASRPTGNHYGYTF.

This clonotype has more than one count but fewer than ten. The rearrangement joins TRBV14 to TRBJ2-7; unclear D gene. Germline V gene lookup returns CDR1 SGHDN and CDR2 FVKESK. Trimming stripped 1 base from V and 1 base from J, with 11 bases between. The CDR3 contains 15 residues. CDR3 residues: CASSQALGNSYEQYF. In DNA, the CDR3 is TGTGCCAGCAGCCAAGCTCTTGGTAATTCCTACGAGCAGTACTTC.

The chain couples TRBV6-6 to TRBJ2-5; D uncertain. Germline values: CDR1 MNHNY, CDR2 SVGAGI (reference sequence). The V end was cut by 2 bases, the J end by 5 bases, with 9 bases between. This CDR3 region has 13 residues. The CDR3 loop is CASSYGPPETQYF. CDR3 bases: TGTGCCAGCAGTTACGGGCCGCCGGAGACCCAGTACTTC.

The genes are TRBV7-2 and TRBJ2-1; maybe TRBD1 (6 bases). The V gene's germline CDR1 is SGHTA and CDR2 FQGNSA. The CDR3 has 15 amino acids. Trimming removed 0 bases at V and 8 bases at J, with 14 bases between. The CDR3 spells CASSLAGRQGHEQFF. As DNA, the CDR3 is TGTGCCAGCAGCTTAGCCGGCCGCCAGGGGCATGAGCAGTTCTTC.

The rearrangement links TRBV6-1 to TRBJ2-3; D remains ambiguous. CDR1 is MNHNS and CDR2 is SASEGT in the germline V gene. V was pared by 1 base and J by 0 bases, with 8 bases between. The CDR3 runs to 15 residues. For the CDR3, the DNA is TGTGCCAGCAGTGAAGGGACGGTGAGCACAGATACGCAGTATTTT. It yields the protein CASSEGTVSTDTQYF.

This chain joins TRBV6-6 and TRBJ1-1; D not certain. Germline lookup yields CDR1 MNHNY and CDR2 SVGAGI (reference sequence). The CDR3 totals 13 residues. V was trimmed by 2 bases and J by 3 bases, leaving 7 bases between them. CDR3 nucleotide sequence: TGTGCCAGCAGTTACGGGTTCGACACTGAAGCTTTCTTT. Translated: CASSYGFDTEAFF.

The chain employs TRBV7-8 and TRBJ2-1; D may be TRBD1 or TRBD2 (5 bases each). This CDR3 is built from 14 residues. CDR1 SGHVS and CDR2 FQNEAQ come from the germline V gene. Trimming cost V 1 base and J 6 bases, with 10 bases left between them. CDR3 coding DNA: TGTGCCAGCAGCTTAGATCCGGGGACCAATGAGCAGTTCTTC. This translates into CASSLDPGTNEQFF.

The CDR3 nucleotides read TGTGCCAGCGGAACGGGGGCGCGGACCGGGGAGCTGTTTTTT. It is translated as CASGTGARTGELFF. V usage is TRBV14 and J usage is TRBJ2-2; possibly TRBD1 or TRBD2 for D (6 bases each). The germline V gene has CDR1 SGHDN and CDR2 FVKESK. The CDR3 is made up of 14 amino acids. V was cut by 8 bases and J by 5 bases, with 15 bases left in between.

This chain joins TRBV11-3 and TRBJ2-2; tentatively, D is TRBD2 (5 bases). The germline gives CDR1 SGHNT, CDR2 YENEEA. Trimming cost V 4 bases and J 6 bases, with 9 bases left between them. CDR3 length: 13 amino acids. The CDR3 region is CASSSQRAGELFF. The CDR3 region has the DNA TGTGCCAGCAGCTCACAGAGGGCCGGGGAGCTGTTTTTT. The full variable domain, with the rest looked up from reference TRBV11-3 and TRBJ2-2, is EAGVVQSPRYKIIEKKQPVAFWCNPISGHNTLYWYLQNLGQGPELLIRYENEEAVDDSQLPKDRFSAERLKGVDSTLKIQPAELGDSAVYLCASSSQRAGELFFGEGSRLTVL.

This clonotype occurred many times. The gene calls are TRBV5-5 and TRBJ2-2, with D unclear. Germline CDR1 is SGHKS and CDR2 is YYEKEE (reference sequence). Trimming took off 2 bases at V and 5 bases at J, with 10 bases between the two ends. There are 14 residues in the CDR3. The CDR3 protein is CASSFAGRTGELFF. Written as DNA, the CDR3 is TGTGCCAGCAGCTTCGCAGGCAGAACCGGGGAGCTGTTTTTT.